The source of this T cell receptor (beta chain) is a study of OX40 agonist ivuxolimab in advanced cancers. Study information: Three patients, one with hepatocellular carcinoma and two with cutaneous melanoma, achieved partial responses. Study outcomes and limitations: Relative to CD4+, CD8+ T cells held more expanded clones on average.

TCRdb keeps only in-frame clones here, not all; method: immunoSEQ multiplex PCR. The sample consists of about 20,000 clones, 65% to 85% of them appearing once. Patients with autoimmune history or systemic immunosuppression were excluded. As to this clone: Its antigen is not known.

This sequence originates from an adult with an advanced solid tumor such as melanoma, head and neck, liver or kidney cancer. The input for sequencing was CD4+ or CD8+ T cells sorted from blood, taken in a trial of the OX40 agonist ivuxolimab.

CDR3 coding DNA: TGCGCCAGCAGCTCCCGAGGCGGTCCCTACGAGCAGTACTTC. This codes for CASSSRGGPYEQYF. The chain employs TRBV5-1 and TRBJ2-7; D is ambiguous. The germline V and J ends were trimmed by 3 bases and 2 bases, with 12 bases remaining between them. Per the germline V gene, CDR1 is SGHRS and CDR2 is YFSETQ. The CDR3 has 14 residues.